The entry below describes one T cell receptor (beta chain). Assay: immunoSEQ multiplex PCR; the TCRdb copy retains only in-frame clones and omits some. The sample holds roughly 170,000 clones, more than 75% seen once. The sample belongs to a study of blood T cell repertoires in COVID-19. Trimming pared 3 bases from V and 5 bases from J, leaving 31 bases between. This CDR3 comprises 20 residues. Germline V lookup: CDR1 SGHVS, CDR2 FNYEAQ. The gene calls are TRBV7-6 and TRBJ1-1, with a possible D match to TRBD1 (6 bases). Sequenced material: PBMCs or T cells enriched from blood (not recorded which). This TCR was sampled from a woman in her forties or fifties who had recovered from COVID-19. CDR3 nucleotide sequence: TGTGCCAGCAGCTTCCGGCCTTCAGGGGCGAATCCCCCCCCGGGAACTGAAGCTTTCTTT. Its translation is CASSFRPSGANPPPGTEAFF.